The text below deals with one T cell receptor beta chain. The antigen remains unidentified. This CDR3 has 12 residues. V was shortened by 6 bases and J by 0 bases, with 6 bases between the two germline ends. This sample is part of a study of T cell repertoires in cytomegalovirus infection. The overall study: Used in the study were CMV epitopes, some recently identified and HLA-C-restricted, others well-studied and HLA-B-restricted. Public TCR beta signatures provided an indication of both CMV infection and a matching HLA type.

Study-level points and caveats: Adding up the frequency of public TCR beta families identified people who carried CMV plus the relevant HLA. Clonotypes of TCR beta that were HLA-C-restricted and CMV-specific dominated the ex vivo response.

TCRdb reprocessed the reads via MiXCR and lists one record per CDR3 protein. The sample has a few hundred thousand distinct CDR3 sequences; 33% are singletons. The rearrangement uses TRBV12-3 or TRBV12-4 and TRBJ2-7; D gene unclear. The sample was cultured PBMCs, taken from culture after CMV antigen stimulation. This clonotype was obtained from a human donor in good health (CMV status not recorded). Some clones in this sample may be carry-over from other donors' samples. The CDR3 loop is CASSKLSYEQYF. The CDR3 nucleotides read TGTGCCAGCAGCAAACTCTCCTACGAGCAGTACTTC.